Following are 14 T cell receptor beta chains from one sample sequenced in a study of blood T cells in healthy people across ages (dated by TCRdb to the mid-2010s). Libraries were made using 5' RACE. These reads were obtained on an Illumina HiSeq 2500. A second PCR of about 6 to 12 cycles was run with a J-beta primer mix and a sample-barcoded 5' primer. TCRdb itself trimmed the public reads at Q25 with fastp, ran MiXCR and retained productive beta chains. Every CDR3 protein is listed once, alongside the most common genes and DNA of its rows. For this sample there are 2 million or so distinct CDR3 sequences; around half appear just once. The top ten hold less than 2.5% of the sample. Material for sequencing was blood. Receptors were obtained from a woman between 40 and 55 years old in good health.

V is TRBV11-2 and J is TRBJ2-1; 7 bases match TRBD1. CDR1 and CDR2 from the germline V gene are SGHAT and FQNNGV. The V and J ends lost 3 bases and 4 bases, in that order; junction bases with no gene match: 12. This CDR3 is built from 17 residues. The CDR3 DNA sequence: TGTGCCAGCAGCTTCAGAAGGGGGACAGCGTCTTACAATGAGCAGTTCTTC. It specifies CASSFRRGTASYNEQFF.

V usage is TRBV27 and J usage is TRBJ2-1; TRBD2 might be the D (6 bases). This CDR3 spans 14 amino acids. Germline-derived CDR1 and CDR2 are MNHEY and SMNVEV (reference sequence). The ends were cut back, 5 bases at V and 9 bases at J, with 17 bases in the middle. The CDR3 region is CASSPPGGGSEQFF. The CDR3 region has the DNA TGTGCCAGCAGTCCTCCGGGTGGGGGGAGTGAGCAGTTCTTC.

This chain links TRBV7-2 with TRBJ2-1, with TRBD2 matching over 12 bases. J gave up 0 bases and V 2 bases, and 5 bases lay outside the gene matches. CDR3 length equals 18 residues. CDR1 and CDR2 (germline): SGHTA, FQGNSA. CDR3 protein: CASSLRLAGDSSYNEQFF. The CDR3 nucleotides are TGTGCCAGCAGCTTACGACTAGCGGGGGATAGCTCCTACAATGAGCAGTTCTTC.

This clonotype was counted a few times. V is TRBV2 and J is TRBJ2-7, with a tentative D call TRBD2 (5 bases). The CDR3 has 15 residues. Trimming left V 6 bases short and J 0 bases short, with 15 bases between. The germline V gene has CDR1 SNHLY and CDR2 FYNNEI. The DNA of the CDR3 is TGTGCCAGCAGGGCGGGCCACTTCAGCTCCTACGAGCAGTACTTC. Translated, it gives CASRAGHFSSYEQYF. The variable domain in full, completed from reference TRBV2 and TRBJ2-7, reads EPEVTQTPSHQVTQMGQEVILRCVPISNHLYFYWYRQILGQKVEFLVSFYNNEISEKSEIFDDQFSVERPDGSNFTLKIRSTKLEDSAMYFCASRAGHFSSYEQYFGPGTRLTVT.

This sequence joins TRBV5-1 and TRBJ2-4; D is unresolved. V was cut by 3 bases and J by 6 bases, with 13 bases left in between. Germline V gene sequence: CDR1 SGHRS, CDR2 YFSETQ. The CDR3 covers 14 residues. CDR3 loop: CASSWKDGLNIQYF. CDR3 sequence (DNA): TGCGCCAGCAGCTGGAAGGATGGTCTAAACATTCAGTACTTC. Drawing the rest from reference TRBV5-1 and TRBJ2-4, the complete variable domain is KAGVTQTPRYLIKTRGQQVTLSCSPISGHRSVSWYQQTPGQGLQFLFEYFSETQRNKGNFPGRFSGRQFSNSRSEMNVSTLELGDSALYLCASSWKDGLNIQYFGAGTRLSVL.

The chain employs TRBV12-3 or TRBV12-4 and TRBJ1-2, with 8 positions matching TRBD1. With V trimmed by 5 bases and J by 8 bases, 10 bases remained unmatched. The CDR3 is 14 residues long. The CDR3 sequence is CASSRLPTGEGYTF. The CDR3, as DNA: TGTGCCAGCAGTCGCCTCCCGACAGGGGAAGGCTACACCTTC.

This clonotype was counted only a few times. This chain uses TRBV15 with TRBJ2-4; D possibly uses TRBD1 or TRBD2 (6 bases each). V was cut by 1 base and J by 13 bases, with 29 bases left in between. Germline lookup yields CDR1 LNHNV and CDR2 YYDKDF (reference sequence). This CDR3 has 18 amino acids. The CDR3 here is CATSRVGGQAGVRREQYF. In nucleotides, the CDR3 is TGTGCCACCAGCAGAGTAGGGGGGCAAGCTGGGGTGAGGAGGGAGCAGTACTTC. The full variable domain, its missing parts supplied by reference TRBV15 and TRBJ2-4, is DAMVIQNPRYQVTQFGKPVTLSCSQTLNHNVMYWYQQKSSQAPKLLFHYYDKDFNNEADTPDNFQSRRPNTSFCFLDIRSPGLGDTAMYLCATSRVGGQAGVRREQYFGAGTRLSVL.

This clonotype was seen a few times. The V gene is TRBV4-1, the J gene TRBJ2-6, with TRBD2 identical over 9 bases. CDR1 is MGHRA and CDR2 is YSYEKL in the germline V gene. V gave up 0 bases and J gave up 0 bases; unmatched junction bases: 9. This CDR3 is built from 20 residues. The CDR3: CASSQDGLAGSYSGANVLTF. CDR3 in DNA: TGCGCCAGCAGCCAAGATGGGCTAGCGGGATCGTACTCTGGGGCCAACGTCCTGACTTTC.

The CDR3 bases are TGTGCCAGCAGCAAACTAGCAAATGAGCAGTTCTTC. This gives the protein CASSKLANEQFF. The rearrangement joins TRBV7-2 to TRBJ2-1; perhaps TRBD2 as D (6 bases). CDR1 and CDR2 (germline): SGHTA, FQGNSA. CDR3 length equals 12 residues. The V and J ends lost 5 bases and 7 bases respectively, with 9 bases between them.

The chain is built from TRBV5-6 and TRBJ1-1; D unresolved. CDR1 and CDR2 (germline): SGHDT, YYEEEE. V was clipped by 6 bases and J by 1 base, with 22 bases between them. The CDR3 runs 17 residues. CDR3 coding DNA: TGTGCCAGCAAACGCGCCCATATTGGCGTGGGGAACACTGAAGCTTTCTTT. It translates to CASKRAHIGVGNTEAFF.

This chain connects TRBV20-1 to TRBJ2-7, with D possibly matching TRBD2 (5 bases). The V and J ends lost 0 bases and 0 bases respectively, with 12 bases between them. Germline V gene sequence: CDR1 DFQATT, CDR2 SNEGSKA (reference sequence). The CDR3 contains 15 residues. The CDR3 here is CSARDLPTSSYEQYF. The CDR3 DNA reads TGCAGTGCTAGAGATCTCCCTACTAGCTCCTACGAGCAGTACTTC.

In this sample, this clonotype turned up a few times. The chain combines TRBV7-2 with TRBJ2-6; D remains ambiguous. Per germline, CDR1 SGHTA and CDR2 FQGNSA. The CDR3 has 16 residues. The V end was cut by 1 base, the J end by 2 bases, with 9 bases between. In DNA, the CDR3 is TGTGCCAGCAGCTTAGAGAGACGGGCTGGGGCCAACGTCCTGACTTTC. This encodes CASSLERRAGANVLTF.

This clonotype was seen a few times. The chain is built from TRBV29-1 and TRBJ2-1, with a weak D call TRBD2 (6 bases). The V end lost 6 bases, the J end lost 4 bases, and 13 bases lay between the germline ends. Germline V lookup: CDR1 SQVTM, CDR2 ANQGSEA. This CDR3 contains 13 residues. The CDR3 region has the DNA TGCAGCGTGGCCTGGGGGACTTACAATGAGCAGTTCTTC. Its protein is CSVAWGTYNEQFF.

CDR3 residues: CASRRRLAGGRTSTDTQYF. Written as DNA, the CDR3 is TGTGCCAGCAGAAGAAGACTAGCGGGGGGCCGAACCTCCACAGATACGCAGTATTTT. The chain couples TRBV28 to TRBJ2-3; 13 nucleotides agree with TRBD2. Germline values: CDR1 MDHEN, CDR2 SYDVKM. The CDR3 is 19 amino acids. V shed 6 bases, J shed 2 bases, and the junction held 14 bases outside the gene matches.